The entry below describes one TCR beta chain. This clonotype was seen a handful of times. The specificity of this receptor is unknown. Within one base of it there is no much larger clone, and no base qualities were kept. These data come from a study of response to subunit inactivated influenza vaccine (dated by TCRdb to 2016 to 2019). Turning to the overall study: Deep quantitative T cell receptor repertoire profiling was used in the study to track responses to a trivalent subunit inactivated influenza vaccine. Overall study results and their limits: The authors proposed that each seasonal influenza vaccination may bring in only a limited number of new T cells.

Library construction relied on RT-PCR. The sequencing machine was an Illumina HiSeq 2500. TCRdb trimmed public reads at Q25 via fastp, called clones via MiXCR and kept in-frame beta chains. For every CDR3 protein sequence, its rows merge into one entry that carries the most common genes and DNA. For this sample there are 550,000 to 600,000 distinct CDR3 sequences; roughly 10% appear just once. Roughly 10% of the sample comes from the top ten. This sequence originates from a man in his forties or fifties who received an inactivated influenza vaccine. Donor details come from another sample of the same person, matched by shared clones. The material was PBMCs from blood, obtained on the day of vaccination.

The CDR3 region has the sequence CSVDGQSSYNEQFF. DNA sequence: TGCAGCGTTGATGGGCAAAGCTCCTACAATGAGCAGTTCTTC. The rearrangement joined TRBV29-1 to TRBJ2-1; the D segment cannot be called with confidence. V was cut back by 3 bases and J by 0 bases, leaving a gap of 9 bases between them. In the germline V gene, CDR1 corresponds to SQVTM and CDR2 to ANQGSEA. The CDR3 has 14 amino acids, counting the end cysteine and phenylalanine. The DNA shown is the 42-base CDR3, in frame from base 1.